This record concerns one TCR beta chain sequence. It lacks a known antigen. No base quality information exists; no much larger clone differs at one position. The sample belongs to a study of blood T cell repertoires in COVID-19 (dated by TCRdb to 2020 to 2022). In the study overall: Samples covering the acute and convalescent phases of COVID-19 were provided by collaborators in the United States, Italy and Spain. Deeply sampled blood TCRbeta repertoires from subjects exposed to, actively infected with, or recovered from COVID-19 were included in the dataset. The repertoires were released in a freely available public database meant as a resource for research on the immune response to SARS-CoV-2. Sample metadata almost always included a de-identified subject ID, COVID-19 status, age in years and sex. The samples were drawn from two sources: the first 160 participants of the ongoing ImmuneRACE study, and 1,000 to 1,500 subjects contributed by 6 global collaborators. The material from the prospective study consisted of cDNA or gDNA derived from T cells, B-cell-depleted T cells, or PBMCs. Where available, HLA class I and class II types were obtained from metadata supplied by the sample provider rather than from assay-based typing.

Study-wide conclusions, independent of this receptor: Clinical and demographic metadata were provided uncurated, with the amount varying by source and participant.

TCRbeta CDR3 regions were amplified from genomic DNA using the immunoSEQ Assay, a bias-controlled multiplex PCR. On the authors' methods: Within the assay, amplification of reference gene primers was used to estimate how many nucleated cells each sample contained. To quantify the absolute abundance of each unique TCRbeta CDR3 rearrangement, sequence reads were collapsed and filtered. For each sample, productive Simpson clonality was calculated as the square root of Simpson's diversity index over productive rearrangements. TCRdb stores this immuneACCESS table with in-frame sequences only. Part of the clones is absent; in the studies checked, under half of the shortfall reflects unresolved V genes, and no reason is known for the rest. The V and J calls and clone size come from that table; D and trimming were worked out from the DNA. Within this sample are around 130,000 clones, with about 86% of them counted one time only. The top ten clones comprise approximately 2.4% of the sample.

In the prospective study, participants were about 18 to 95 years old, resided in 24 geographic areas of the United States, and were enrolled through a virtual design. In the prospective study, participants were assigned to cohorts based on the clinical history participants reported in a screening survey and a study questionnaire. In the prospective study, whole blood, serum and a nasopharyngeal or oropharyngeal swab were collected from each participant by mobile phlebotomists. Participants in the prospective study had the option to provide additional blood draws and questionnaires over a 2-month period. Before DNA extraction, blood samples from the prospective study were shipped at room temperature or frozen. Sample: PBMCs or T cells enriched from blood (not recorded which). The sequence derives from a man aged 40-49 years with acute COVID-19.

CDR3 loop: CASSPMALEGYGYTF. The DNA sequence is given as TGTGCCAGCTCACCGATGGCTCTAGAAGGCTATGGCTACACCTTC. Recombination linked TRBV18 to TRBJ1-2; no D gene call is confident. The CDR3 runs 15 residues from the cysteine to the phenylalanine. The sequence is cut down to CDR3 DNA, 45 bases in frame from base 1. The germline V gene yields KGHSH for CDR1 and LQKENI for CDR2. Trimming removed 3 bases from V and 4 bases from J, leaving 15 bases between the germline ends.